One and the same sample provided the 12 T cell receptor beta chains below, sequenced in a study of T cells in Graves' hyperthyroidism and ophthalmopathy. It was RNA transcripts that yielded the amplified TCR beta CDR3 regions. The study used the HTBI primer set for a first-round RT-PCR of the TCR CDR3. TCRdb processed the multiplex PCR reads anew with MiXCR; each CDR3 protein has one entry. The sample lists nearly 750,000 distinct CDR3 sequences; roughly 32% were seen once. Input material: blood. Receptors were obtained from a woman between 40 and 50 years old with Graves' hyperthyroidism.

Comment on this clonotype: A much larger clone is a single base away; this may be a read error. The CDR3 does not close with the conserved phenylalanine or tryptophan, likely indicating a read error. V is TRBV6-5 and J is TRBJ2-2, with D maybe TRBD1 (5 bases). The CDR3 covers 15 residues. The germline V and J ends were trimmed by 6 bases and 7 bases, with 18 bases remaining between them. Germline V gene sequence: CDR1 MNHEY, CDR2 SVGAGI. The CDR3 loop reads CASRLNQGLGGELFL. As DNA, the CDR3 is TGTGCCAGCAGGCTTAATCAGGGTTTGGGCGGGGAGCTGTTTCTT.

This clonotype was seen ten or more times. The chain joins TRBV4-3 to TRBJ1-2; D possibly corresponds to TRBD1 (5 bases). The CDR3 has 16 amino acids. The germline V gene encodes CDR1 LGHNA and CDR2 YSLEER. The ends were cut back, 1 base at V and 3 bases at J, with 15 bases in the middle. The CDR3 DNA reads TGCGCCAGCAGCCAAGGACACAGGACGTTGGACTATGGCTACACCTTC. Protein sequence: CASSQGHRTLDYGYTF.

The rearrangement links TRBV7-3 to TRBJ2-7, with D possibly being TRBD1 or TRBD2 (5 bases each). Germline loops: CDR1 SGHTA, CDR2 FQGTGA. V lost 8 bases and J lost 4, with 30 bases in between. This CDR3 has 18 residues. CDR3 DNA: TGTGCCAGCGGGTACCGAATCCGGGACCCAAAGAGGACGTACGAGCAGTACTTC. This translates into CASGYRIRDPKRTYEQYF.

Turning to this clonotype: Germline and junction disagree at one end, which may indicate a read error. The V gene is TRBV7-2, the J gene TRBJ2-5; a weak D match, TRBD1 (6 bases). The germline V gene has CDR1 SGHTA and CDR2 FQGNSA. The CDR3 is 16 residues long. In DNA form, the CDR3 reads TGTGCCAGCAGCTTATCGGGCAGGGGTTTACAAGAGGCCCAGTACTTC. Translated, it gives CASSLSGRGLQEAQYF.

The chain carries TRBV12-3 or TRBV12-4 and TRBJ1-5; D ambiguous. This CDR3 has 13 residues. The V end lost 8 bases, the J end lost 0 bases, and 8 bases lay between the germline ends. The CDR3 is CASGVTSNQPQHF. CDR3 coding DNA: TGTGCCAGCGGGGTAACTAGCAATCAGCCCCAGCATTTT.

The CDR3 nucleotides are TGCGCCAGCAGCCAAGTTGGTAGCGGGAGCGATACCGGGGAGCTGTTTTTT. It encodes CASSQVGSGSDTGELFF. The rearrangement links TRBV4-3 to TRBJ2-2; 9 bases are shared with TRBD2. The CDR3 loop spans 17 amino acids. Per germline, CDR1 LGHNA and CDR2 YSLEER. V shed 1 base and J 5 bases; nucleotides not matched to a gene: 8.

This clonotype was recorded many times. V gene TRBV12-3 or TRBV12-4 combines with J gene TRBJ2-5; TRBD1 is a possible D gene (6 bases). The CDR3 is 14 residues long. V was pared by 3 bases and J by 9 bases, with 17 bases between. Here the CDR3 DNA reads TGTGCCAGCAGTTTCGGCGATGGGGGCAAGGCCCAGTACTTC. Amino acids: CASSFGDGGKAQYF.

This clonotype occurred a few times. The chain has TRBV9 and TRBJ2-3, with D hard to call. CDR1 is SGDLS, CDR2 YYNGEE, per germline. Trimming took 5 bases from V and 0 from J, leaving 10 bases between them. There are 14 residues in the CDR3. The CDR3 sequence: CASRASDSTDTQYF. For the CDR3, the DNA is TGTGCCAGCAGGGCGTCAGACAGCACAGATACGCAGTATTTT.

Many counts were recorded for this clonotype. This chain links TRBV20-1 with TRBJ1-1; D perhaps matches TRBD1 (6 bases). The CDR3 length is 13 residues. Trimming stripped 4 bases from V and 1 base from J, with 10 bases between. Looked up from germline, CDR1 is DFQATT and CDR2 is SNEGSKA (reference sequence). The CDR3 bases are TGCAGTGCTACTACAGGGTGGAACACTGAAGCTTTCTTT. This encodes CSATTGWNTEAFF.

The V and J genes are TRBV19 and TRBJ1-1, with 7 nucleotides matching TRBD1. The germline CDR1 and CDR2 sequences are LNHDA and SQIVND (reference sequence). This CDR3 spans 14 amino acids. V was clipped by 8 bases and J by 1 base; unmatched bases: 7. The CDR3 nucleotides are TGTGCCAGTTCGGGACAGTTAAGGAACACTGAAGCTTTCTTT. Translation: CASSGQLRNTEAFF.

This clonotype was recorded many times. The J gene is TRBJ1-4, the V gene TRBV4-3, with 9 nucleotides matching TRBD1. V trimming: 4 bases; J trimming: 7 bases; junction bases outside the gene matches: 4. Germline V gives CDR1 LGHNA, CDR2 YSLEER. The CDR3 is 14 amino acids. DNA of the CDR3: TGCGCCAGCAGCCCGGGACAGGGAGGTGAAAAACTGTTTTTT. Encoded protein: CASSPGQGGEKLFF.

The chain couples TRBV11-2 to TRBJ2-7; D could derive from TRBD1 or TRBD2 (5 bases each). This CDR3 comprises 16 residues. V lost 0 bases and J 3 bases, leaving 15 bases between the germline ends. The V gene's germline CDR1 is SGHAT and CDR2 FQNNGV. Written as DNA, the CDR3 is TGTGCCAGCAGCTTAGATCACGGGACGGAATACTACGAGCAGTACTTC. This codes for CASSLDHGTEYYEQYF.